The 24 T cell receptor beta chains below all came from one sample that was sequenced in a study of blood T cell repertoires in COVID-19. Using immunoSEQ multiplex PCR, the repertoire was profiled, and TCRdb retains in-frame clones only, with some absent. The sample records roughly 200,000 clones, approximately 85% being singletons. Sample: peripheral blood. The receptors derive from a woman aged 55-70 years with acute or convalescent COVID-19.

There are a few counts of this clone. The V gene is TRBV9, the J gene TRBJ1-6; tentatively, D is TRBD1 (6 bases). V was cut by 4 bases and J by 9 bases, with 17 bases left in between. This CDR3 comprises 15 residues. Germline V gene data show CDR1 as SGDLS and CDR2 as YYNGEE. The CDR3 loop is CASSPRSGESSPLHF. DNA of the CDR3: TGTGCCAGCAGCCCCAGGTCAGGGGAGAGTTCACCCCTCCACTTT.

In nucleotides, the CDR3 is TGTGCCAGCAGCTCCGCCCCTGGAGGTAATTCACCCCTCCACTTT. This translates into CASSSAPGGNSPLHF. The chain links TRBV3-1 (or the pseudogene TRBV3-2) to TRBJ1-6; D not resolved. V gave up 5 bases and J gave up 6 bases, with 14 bases separating them. Germline assignment: CDR1 LGHDT and CDR2 YNNKEL (reference sequence). There are 15 residues in the CDR3.

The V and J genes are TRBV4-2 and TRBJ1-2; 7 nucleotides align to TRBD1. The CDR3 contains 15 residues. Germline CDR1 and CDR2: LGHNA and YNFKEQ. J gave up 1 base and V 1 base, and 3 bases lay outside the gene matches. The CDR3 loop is CASSQGQGINYGYTF. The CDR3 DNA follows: TGTGCCAGCAGCCAAGGACAGGGTATTAACTATGGCTACACCTTC.

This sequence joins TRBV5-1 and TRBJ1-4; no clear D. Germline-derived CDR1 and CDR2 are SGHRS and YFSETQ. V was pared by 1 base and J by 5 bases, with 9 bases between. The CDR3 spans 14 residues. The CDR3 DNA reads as TGCGCCAGCAGCTTGTCGAACAACAATGAAAAACTGTTTTTT. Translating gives CASSLSNNNEKLFF.

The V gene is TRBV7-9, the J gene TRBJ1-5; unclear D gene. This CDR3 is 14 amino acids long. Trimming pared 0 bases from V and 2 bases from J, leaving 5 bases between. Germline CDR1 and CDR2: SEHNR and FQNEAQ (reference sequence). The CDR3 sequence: CASSLASGNQPQHF. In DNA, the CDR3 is TGTGCCAGCAGCTTAGCCAGCGGCAATCAGCCCCAGCATTTT.

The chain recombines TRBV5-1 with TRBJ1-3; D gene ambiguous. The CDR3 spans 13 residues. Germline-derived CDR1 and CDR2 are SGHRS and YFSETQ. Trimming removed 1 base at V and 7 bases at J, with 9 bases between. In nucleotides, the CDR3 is TGCGCCAGCAGCTTGTTTATCGGTAACACCATATATTTT. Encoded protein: CASSLFIGNTIYF.

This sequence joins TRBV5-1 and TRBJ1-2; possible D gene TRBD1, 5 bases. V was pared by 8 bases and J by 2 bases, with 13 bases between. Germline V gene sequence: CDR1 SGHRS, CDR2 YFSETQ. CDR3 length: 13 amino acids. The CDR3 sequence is CASTTDPNYGYTF. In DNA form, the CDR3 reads TGCGCCAGTACGACAGACCCCAACTATGGCTACACCTTC.

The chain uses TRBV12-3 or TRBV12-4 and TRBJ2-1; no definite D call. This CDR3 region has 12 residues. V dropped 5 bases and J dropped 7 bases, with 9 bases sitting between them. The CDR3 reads CASSLHQNEQFF. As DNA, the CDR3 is TGTGCCAGCAGTCTGCACCAGAATGAGCAGTTCTTC.

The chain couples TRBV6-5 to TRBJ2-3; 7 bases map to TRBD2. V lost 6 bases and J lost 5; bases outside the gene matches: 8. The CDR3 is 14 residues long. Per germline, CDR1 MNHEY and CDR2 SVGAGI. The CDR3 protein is CASRPRGSGDTQYF. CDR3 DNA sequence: TGTGCCAGCAGACCTCGCGGGAGTGGAGATACGCAGTATTTT.

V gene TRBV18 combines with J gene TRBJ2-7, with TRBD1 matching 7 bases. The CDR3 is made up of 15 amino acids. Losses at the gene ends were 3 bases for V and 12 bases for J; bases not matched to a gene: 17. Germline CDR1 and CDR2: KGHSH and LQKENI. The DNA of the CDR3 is TGTGCCAGCTCACCCCAGGAGCTTGGGACAGCACCCTCGTACTTC. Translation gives CASSPQELGTAPSYF.

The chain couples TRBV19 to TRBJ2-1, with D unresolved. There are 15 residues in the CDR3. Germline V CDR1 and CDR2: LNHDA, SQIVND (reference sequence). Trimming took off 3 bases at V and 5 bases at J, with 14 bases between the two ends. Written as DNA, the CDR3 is TGTGCCAGTAGTATTAGTAGCAGCCCCCACAATGAGCAGTTCTTC. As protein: CASSISSSPHNEQFF. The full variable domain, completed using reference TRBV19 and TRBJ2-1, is DGGITQSPKYLFRKEGQNVTLSCEQNLNHDAMYWYRQDPGQGLRLIYYSQIVNDFQKGDIAEGYSVSREKKESFPLTVTSAQKNPTAFYLCASSISSSPHNEQFFGPGTRLTVL.

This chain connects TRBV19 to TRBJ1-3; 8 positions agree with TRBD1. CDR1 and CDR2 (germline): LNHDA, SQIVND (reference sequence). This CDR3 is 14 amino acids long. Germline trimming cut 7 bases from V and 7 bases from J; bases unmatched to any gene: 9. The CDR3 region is CASTRDRLGNTIYF. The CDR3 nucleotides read TGTGCCAGTACCCGGGACAGGCTGGGGAACACCATATATTTT.

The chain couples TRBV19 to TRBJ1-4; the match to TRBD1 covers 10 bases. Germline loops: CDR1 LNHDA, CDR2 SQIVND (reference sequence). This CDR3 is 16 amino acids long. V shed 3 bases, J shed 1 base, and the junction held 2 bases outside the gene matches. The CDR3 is CASSMGTGVTNEKLFF. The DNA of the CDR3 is TGTGCCAGTAGTATGGGGACAGGGGTAACTAATGAAAAACTGTTTTTT.

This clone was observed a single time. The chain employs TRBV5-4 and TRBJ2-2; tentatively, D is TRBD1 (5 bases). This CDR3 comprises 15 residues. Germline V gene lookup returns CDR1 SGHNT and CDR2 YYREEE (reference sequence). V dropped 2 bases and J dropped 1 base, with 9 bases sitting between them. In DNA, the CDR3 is TGTGCCAGCAGCTTTAACAGGTTGAACACCGGGGAGCTGTTTTTT. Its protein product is CASSFNRLNTGELFF. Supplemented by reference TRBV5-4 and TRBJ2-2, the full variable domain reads ETGVTQSPTHLIKTRGQQVTLRCSSQSGHNTVSWYQQALGQGPQFIFQYYREEENGRGNFPPRFSGLQFPNYSSELNVNALELDDSALYLCASSFNRLNTGELFFGEGSRLTVL.

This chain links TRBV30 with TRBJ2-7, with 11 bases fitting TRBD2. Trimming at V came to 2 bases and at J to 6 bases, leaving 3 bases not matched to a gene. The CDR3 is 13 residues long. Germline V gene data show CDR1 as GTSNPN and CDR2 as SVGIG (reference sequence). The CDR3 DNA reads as TGTGCCTGGAGTATGGGACTAGCGGTCGAGCAGTACTTC. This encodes CAWSMGLAVEQYF.

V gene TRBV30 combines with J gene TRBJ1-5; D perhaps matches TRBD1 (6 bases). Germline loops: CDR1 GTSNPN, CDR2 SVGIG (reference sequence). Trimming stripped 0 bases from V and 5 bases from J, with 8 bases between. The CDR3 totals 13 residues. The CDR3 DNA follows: TGTGCCTGGAGTGTAGGGGGTTATCAGCCCCAGCATTTT. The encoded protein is CAWSVGGYQPQHF.

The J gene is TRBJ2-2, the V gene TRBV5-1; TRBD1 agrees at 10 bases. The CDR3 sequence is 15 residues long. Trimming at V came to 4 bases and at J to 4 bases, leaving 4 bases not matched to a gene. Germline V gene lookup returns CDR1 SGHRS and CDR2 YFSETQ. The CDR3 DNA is TGCGCCAGCAGCGAGGACAGGGGGACCACCGGGGAGCTGTTTTTT. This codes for CASSEDRGTTGELFF.

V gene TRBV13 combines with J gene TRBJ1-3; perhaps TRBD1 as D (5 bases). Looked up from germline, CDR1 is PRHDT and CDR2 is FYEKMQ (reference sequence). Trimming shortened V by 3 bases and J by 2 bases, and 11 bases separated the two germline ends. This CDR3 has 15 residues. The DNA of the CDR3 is TGTGCCAGCAGCTTTGGGGGGGTCACTGGAAACACCATATATTTT. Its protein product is CASSFGGVTGNTIYF. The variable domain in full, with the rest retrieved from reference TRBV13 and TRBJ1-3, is AAGVIQSPRHLIKEKRETATLKCYPIPRHDTVYWYQQGPGQDPQFLISFYEKMQSDKGSIPDRFSAQQFSDYHSELNMSSLELGDSALYFCASSFGGVTGNTIYFGEGSWLTVV.

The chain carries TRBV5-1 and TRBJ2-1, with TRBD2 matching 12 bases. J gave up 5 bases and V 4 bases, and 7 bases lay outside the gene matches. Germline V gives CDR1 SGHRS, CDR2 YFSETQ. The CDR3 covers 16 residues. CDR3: CASSLELAGGHNEQFF. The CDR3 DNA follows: TGCGCCAGCAGCCTAGAACTAGCGGGAGGCCACAATGAGCAGTTCTTC.

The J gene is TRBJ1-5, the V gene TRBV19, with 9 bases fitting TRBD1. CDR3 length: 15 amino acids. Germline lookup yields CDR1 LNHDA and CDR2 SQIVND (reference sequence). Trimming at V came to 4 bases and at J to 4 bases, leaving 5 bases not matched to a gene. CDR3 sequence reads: CASSSTTGGNQPQHF. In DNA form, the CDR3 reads TGTGCCAGTAGTAGCACGACAGGGGGGAATCAGCCCCAGCATTTT. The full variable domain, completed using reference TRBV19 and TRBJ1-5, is DGGITQSPKYLFRKEGQNVTLSCEQNLNHDAMYWYRQDPGQGLRLIYYSQIVNDFQKGDIAEGYSVSREKKESFPLTVTSAQKNPTAFYLCASSSTTGGNQPQHFGDGTRLSIL.

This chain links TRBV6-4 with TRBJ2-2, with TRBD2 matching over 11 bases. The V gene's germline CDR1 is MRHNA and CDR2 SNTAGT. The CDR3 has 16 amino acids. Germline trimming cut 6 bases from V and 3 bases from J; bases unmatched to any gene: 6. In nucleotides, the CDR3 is TGTGCCAGCAGCCTCCGACTAGCGGGACACACCGGGGAGCTGTTTTTT. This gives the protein CASSLRLAGHTGELFF.

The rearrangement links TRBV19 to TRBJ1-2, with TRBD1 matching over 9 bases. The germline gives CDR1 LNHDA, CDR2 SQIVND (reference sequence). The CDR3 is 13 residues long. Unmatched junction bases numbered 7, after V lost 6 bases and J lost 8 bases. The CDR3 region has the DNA TGTGCCAGTAGGATACAGGGGGCGGACGGCTACACCTTC. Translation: CASRIQGADGYTF.

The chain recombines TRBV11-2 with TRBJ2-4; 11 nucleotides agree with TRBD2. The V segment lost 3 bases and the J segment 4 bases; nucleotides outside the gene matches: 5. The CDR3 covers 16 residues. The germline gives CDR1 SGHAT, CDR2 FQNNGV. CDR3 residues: CASSFPTSGIKNIQYF. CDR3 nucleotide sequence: TGTGCCAGCAGCTTTCCGACTAGCGGGATAAAAAACATTCAGTACTTC.

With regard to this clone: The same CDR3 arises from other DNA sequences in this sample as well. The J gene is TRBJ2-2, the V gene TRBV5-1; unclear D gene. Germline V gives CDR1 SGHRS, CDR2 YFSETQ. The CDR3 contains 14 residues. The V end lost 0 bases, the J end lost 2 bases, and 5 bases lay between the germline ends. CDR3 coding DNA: TGCGCCAGCAGCTTGGGAGGAAACACCGGGGAGCTGTTTTTT. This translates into CASSLGGNTGELFF.